This T cell receptor beta chain is from a study of T-cell reconstitution after alpha-beta-depleted transplantation in children. CDR3 length equals 14 residues. Germline-derived CDR1 and CDR2 are LGHNA and YSLEER. The TCRbeta library incorporated unique molecular identifiers. From the PCR reads, TCRdb called clonotypes with MiXCR, one entry per CDR3 protein. The sample includes 800,000 to 1,000,000 distinct CDR3 sequences, 25% to 35% of them seen just once. A remark on this clonotype: A much larger clone sits a single nucleotide away, making a read error possible.

The sequencing used PBMCs, mostly from graft donor cells, collected 360 days after TCRalphabeta/CD19-depleted stem cell transplant. The receptor was derived from a boy less than two years old who had a stem cell transplant for SCID, so the T cells may come from the graft donor. This chain connects TRBV4-3 to TRBJ2-1; D ambiguous. CDR3 region: CASSQGRTYNKQFF. The CDR3 coding sequence is TGCGCCAGCAGCCAGGGCAGGACCTACAATAAGCAGTTCTTC.